This T cell receptor (beta chain) stems from a study of CD8+ T cells in alopecia areata. Study information: Treated patients were given 5 to 10 mg oral tofacitinib twice daily. General study findings and limits: The study found that many expanded lesional clones persisted in scalp and blood during tofacitinib.

It was cDNA, reverse transcribed from extracted RNA, that served as the sequencing template. Here immunoSEQ multiplex PCR was the method, and the copy in TCRdb shows in-frame clones only, minus some. The table shows about 200,000 clones, with about two fifths occurring only once. Concerning this clone: Its target is unknown.

Treatment meaning: oral pan-JAK inhibitor, 5-10 mg twice daily. Alopecia areata patients provided lesional scalp punch biopsies and peripheral blood. PBMCs provided sorted CD4+ and CD8+ T cells. The source was CD4+ T cells sorted from blood, collected around week 30, from a patient treated with tofacitinib. The TCR originated in a human donor with alopecia areata.

CDR3 loop: CASSQEGTGLNQPQHF. DNA for the CDR3: TGCGCCAGCAGCCAAGAGGGGACAGGGCTCAATCAGCCCCAGCATTTT. V gene TRBV4-1 combines with J gene TRBJ1-5; 9 nucleotides agree with TRBD1. The V and J ends lost 0 bases and 3 bases, in that order; junction bases with no gene match: 3. The CDR3 is made up of 16 amino acids. Germline CDR1 reads MGHRA; CDR2 reads YSYEKL.